This TCR beta chain was captured in a study of regulatory T cells in long-lasting Graves disease. Both iRepertoire HTBI primers and Arm-PCR of CDR3 regions were used to build the TCR beta libraries. TCRdb analysed the multiplex PCR reads with MiXCR anew, one entry per CDR3 protein. Seen here are about 460,000 distinct CDR3 sequences, under 25% observed once, and the top ten hold around 13%. CDR3 length equals 14 residues. Per the germline V gene, CDR1 is SGHAT and CDR2 is FQNNGV. The V and J ends lost 0 bases and 0 bases respectively, with 6 bases between them. The time point was: persistent/refractory GD, antithyroid drugs over 5 years with positive TRAb. With RNA extracted from PBMCs as input, the TCR library was made.

This sequence was found in a female donor with Graves disease. This material consisted of peripheral blood mononuclear cells (PBMCs), taken when the disease was refractory, from a patient treated with antithyroid drugs. This chain joins TRBV11-2 and TRBJ2-7, with D hard to call. The CDR3 protein is CASSLETNSYEQYF. Here the CDR3 DNA reads TGTGCCAGCAGCTTAGAAACGAACTCCTACGAGCAGTACTTC.